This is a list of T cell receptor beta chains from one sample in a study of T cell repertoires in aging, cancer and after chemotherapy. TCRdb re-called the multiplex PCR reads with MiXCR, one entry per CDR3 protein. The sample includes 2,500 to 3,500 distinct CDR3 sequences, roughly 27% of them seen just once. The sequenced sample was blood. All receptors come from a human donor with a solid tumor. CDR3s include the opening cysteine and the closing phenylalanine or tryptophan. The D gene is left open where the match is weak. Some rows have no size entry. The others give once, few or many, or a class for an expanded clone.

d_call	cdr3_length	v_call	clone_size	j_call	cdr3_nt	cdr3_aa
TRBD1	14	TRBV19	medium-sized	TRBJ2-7	TGTGCCAGTAGTGGGGCGCAGGGGGCTCAGGAGCAGTACTTC	CASSGAQGAQEQYF
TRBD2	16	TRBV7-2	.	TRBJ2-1	TGTGCCAGCAGCTTAGCTGGGGTTTTAGCGGGGGGGGAGCAGTTCTTC	CASSLAGVLAGGEQFF
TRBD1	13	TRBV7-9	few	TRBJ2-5	TGTGCCAGCAGCCTAAGACAGGGCGCGACCCAGTACTTC	CASSLRQGATQYF
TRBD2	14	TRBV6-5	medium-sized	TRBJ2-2	TGTGCCAGCAGTCTAGCGGGGAGGCCCGGGGAGCTGTTTTTT	CASSLAGRPGELFF
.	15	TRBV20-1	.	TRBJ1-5	TGCAGTGCTAGGCTAGGGACCGAGTGGAATCAGCCCCAGCATTTT	CSARLGTEWNQPQHF
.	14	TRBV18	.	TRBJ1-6	TGTGCCAGCTCTACTAAACAGGGAAATTCACCCCTCCACTTT	CASSTKQGNSPLHF
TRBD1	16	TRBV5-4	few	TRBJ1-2	TGTGCCAGCAGCTTGGAGCAGGGGGCCTTGTTCTATGGCTACACCTTC	CASSLEQGALFYGYTF
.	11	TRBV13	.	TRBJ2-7	TGTGCCAGCAGCTCCTCCTACGAGCAGTACTTC	CASSSSYEQYF
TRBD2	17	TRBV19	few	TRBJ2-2	TGTGCCAGTAGTCGGACTAGCGGGAGGGCCAGGACCGGGGAGCTGTTTTTT	CASSRTSGRARTGELFF
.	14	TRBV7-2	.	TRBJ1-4	TGTGCCAGCGGACGGGGGGCAACTAATGAAAAACTGTTTTTT	CASGRGATNEKLFF
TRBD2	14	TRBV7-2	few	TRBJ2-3	TGTGCCAGCAGCCTAAGCGGGACCACAGATACGCAGTATTTT	CASSLSGTTDTQYF
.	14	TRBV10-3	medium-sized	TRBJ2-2	TGTGCCATCAGTAGGGAAGTTAACACCGGGGAGCTGTTTTTT	CAISREVNTGELFF
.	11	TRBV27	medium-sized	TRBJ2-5	TGTGCCAGCAGTTTCCTTAGGACCCAGTACTTC	CASSFLRTQYF
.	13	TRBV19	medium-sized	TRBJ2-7	TGTGCCAGTAGTATAGACTACCCCAACGAGCAGTACTTC	CASSIDYPNEQYF
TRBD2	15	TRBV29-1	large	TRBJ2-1	TGCAGCGTCATTCCGGGACGGGGGGATGGAAATGAGCAGTTCTTC	CSVIPGRGDGNEQFF
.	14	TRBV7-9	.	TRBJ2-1	TGTGCCAGCAGCGACGAGCGGCTAGCTCATGAGCAGTTCTTC	CASSDERLAHEQFF
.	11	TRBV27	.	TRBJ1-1	TGTGCCAGCAAGGAGTCCACTGAAGCTTTCTTT	CASKESTEAFF
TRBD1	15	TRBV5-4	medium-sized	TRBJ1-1	TGTGCCAGCAGCCAGGGGACAGGGGCGAACACTGAAGCTTTCTTT	CASSQGTGANTEAFF
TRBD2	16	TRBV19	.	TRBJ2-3	TGTGCCAGTAGTAAGGGACTAGCGGGAGGTCTAAATACGCAGTATTTT	CASSKGLAGGLNTQYF
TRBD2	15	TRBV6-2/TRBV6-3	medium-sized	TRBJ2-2	TGTGCCAGCAGTCCTAGGACTAGCGGAACCGGGGAGCTGTTTTTT	CASSPRTSGTGELFF
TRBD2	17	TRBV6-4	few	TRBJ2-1	TGTGCCAGCAGTGACTCAGCTAGGGGACTAGCGAACGATGAGCAGTTCTTC	CASSDSARGLANDEQFF
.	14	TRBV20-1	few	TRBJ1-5	TGCAGTGCTAGGGTAAGCGGAAACAATCAGCCCCAGCATTTT	CSARVSGNNQPQHF
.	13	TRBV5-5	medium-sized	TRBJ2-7	TGTGCCAGCAGCTCCGCCCCACACTACGAGCAGTACTTC	CASSSAPHYEQYF
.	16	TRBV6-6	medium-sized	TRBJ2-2	TGTGCCAGCTCTCTAGACCGGACAACAAACACCGGGGAGCTGTTTTTT	CASSLDRTTNTGELFF
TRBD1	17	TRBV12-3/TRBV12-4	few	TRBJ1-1	TGTGCCAGCAGAAATGAAGGGCAGGGGGCGTTTAACACTGAAGCTTTCTTT	CASRNEGQGAFNTEAFF
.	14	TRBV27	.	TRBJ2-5	TGTGCCAGCAGTGCGGCGGGCCGGCGAGAGACCCAGTACTTC	CASSAAGRRETQYF
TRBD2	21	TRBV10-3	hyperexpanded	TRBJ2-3	TGTGCCATCAGTGAGCCCTACCGGACTAGCGGGTTCTCCTCTAGCACAGATACGCAGTATTTT	CAISEPYRTSGFSSSTDTQYF
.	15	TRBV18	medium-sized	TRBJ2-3	TGTGCCAGCTCACCACTAACAGACAGCACAGATACGCAGTATTTT	CASSPLTDSTDTQYF
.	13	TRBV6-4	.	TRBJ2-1	TGTGCCAGCAGTGACCACTTAGGTAGTGAGCAGTTCTTC	CASSDHLGSEQFF
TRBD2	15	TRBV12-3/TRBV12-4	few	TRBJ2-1	TGTGCCAGCAGTTTATCGCCTAGCGGGAGCTATGAGCAGTTCTTC	CASSLSPSGSYEQFF
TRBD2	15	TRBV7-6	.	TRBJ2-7	TGTGCCAGCAGCAAAACTAGCGGGGGGGCAGGGGAGCAGTACTTC	CASSKTSGGAGEQYF
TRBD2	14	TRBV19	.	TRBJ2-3	TGTGCCAGTAGTCGGACTAGCGGAGCAGATACGCAGTATTTT	CASSRTSGADTQYF
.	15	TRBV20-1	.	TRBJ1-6	TGCAGTGCCCGTCAGGTTTTGGGGGGAAATTCACCCCTCCACTTT	CSARQVLGGNSPLHF
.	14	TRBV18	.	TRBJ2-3	TGTGCCAGCTCACGGGGACCGGACTCAGATACGCAGTATTTT	CASSRGPDSDTQYF
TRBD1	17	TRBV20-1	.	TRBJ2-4	TGCAGTGCTAGTCGGGGACAGGCACCTCTAGCCAAAAACATTCAGTACTTC	CSASRGQAPLAKNIQYF
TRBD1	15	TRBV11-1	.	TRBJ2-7	TGTGCCAGCAGCCTCGGACAGGGGGCTTCCTACGAGCAGTACTTC	CASSLGQGASYEQYF
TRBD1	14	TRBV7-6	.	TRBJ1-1	TGTGCCAGCAGCACCCGGACAGGGAACACTGAAGCTTTCTTT	CASSTRTGNTEAFF
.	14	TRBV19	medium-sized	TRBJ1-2	TGTGCCAGTTCCCTTAACACAGCTTTCTATGGCTACACCTTC	CASSLNTAFYGYTF
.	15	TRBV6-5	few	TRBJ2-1	TGTGCCAGCGAACCGGGAGTCGGGTCCTACAATGAGCAGTTCTTC	CASEPGVGSYNEQFF
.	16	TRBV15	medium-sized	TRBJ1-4	TGTGCCACCAGCAGAGCTCCAGGGGTCGGCAATGAAAAACTGTTTTTT	CATSRAPGVGNEKLFF
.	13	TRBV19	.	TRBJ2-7	TGTGCCAGTAGTATAATGGGGGAGGACGAGCAGTACTTC	CASSIMGEDEQYF
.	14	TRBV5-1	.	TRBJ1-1	TGCGCCAGCAGCTCAGGGCTTCCCGGGGCTGAAGCTTTCTTT	CASSSGLPGAEAFF
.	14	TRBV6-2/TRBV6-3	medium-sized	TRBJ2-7	TGTGCCAGCAGAGGTTCGAACCAAAATTACGAGCAGTACTTC	CASRGSNQNYEQYF
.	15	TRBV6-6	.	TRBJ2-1	TGTGCCAGCAGTGTATCGTCTGGACAATACAATGAGCAGTTCTTC	CASSVSSGQYNEQFF